This T cell receptor beta chain originates from a study of CD8 T cells in ankylosing spondylitis. Study-wide findings and caveats: Among TCR beta sequences, a motif of several highly homologous variants appeared characteristic of ankylosing spondylitis blood.

Using its own MiXCR run on the 5' RACE reads, TCRdb lists one record per CDR3 protein. Found here are some 840,000 distinct CDR3 sequences, 12% of them singletons; the top ten hold approximately 0.5%. The V gene lost 6 bases and the J gene lost 7 bases, with 19 bases spanning the gap. Looked up from germline, CDR1 is DFQATT and CDR2 is SNEGSKA (reference sequence). There are 14 residues in the CDR3. This clonotype turned up a few times. The antigen is unknown. Sequencing was performed on blood, either unsorted or a sorted T cell fraction (not recorded which). This chain connects TRBV20-1 to TRBJ1-3; maybe TRBD1 (6 bases). This sequence was found in a male donor with ankylosing spondylitis. DNA of the CDR3: TGCAGTGCGCGGAACAGGGACGGGAGGAACACCATATATTTT. It codes for CSARNRDGRNTIYF.